This T cell receptor (beta chain) was found in a study of blood T cell repertoires in COVID-19. Germline trimming cut 11 bases from V and 5 bases from J; bases unmatched to any gene: 15. Germline V gene lookup returns CDR1 LNHDA and CDR2 SQIVND (reference sequence). The CDR3 is 16 residues long. As handled by the study authors: Amplification with reference gene primers provided the estimates of nucleated cell counts. Repertoires were generated with immunoSEQ multiplex PCR, while TCRdb's copy carries only in-frame clones and drops some. The V and J calls and clone size were taken over from that table, and D and trimming were inferred from the DNA. The repertoire holds more than 95,000 clones, with roughly 86% as singletons.

This TCR was sampled from a human donor in a cohort sampled during active COVID-19. This chain connects TRBV19 to TRBJ2-4; 10 bases line up with TRBD2. Sequenced: peripheral blood. The CDR3 reads CASLSRLAGEENIQYF. CDR3 sequence (DNA): TGTGCCTCCCTCTCCCGGCTAGCGGGAGAGGAAAACATTCAGTACTTC.